This entry lists 25 T cell receptor beta chains sequenced from one sample in a study of blood T cell repertoires in COVID-19. Profiled with immunoSEQ multiplex PCR; TCRdb holds only in-frame clones, not every one. The sample lists approximately 300,000 clones, roughly 90% occurring once. Sequenced sample: PBMCs or T cells enriched from blood (not recorded which). These receptors originate from a woman in her 30s who had been exposed to COVID-19.

The CDR3 sequence is CASSSPRDRAGNTIYF. CDR3 sequence (DNA): TGTGCCAGCAGCTCCCCTAGGGACAGAGCTGGAAACACCATATATTTT. The chain carries TRBV7-8 and TRBJ1-3; TRBD1 matches at 7 bases. CDR3 size: 16 residues. Losses at the gene ends were 4 bases for V and 2 bases for J; bases not matched to a gene: 8. Germline loops: CDR1 SGHVS, CDR2 FQNEAQ.

This chain links TRBV19 with TRBJ1-1; 8 bases are shared with TRBD1. Losses at the gene ends were 8 bases for V and 6 bases for J; bases not matched to a gene: 8. The length of the CDR3 is 13 residues. Looked up from germline, CDR1 is LNHDA and CDR2 is SQIVND (reference sequence). The CDR3 here is CASGDRPRAEAFF. The CDR3 nucleotides are TGTGCCAGTGGGGACAGGCCAAGGGCTGAAGCTTTCTTT.

The count of this clone is one. The gene calls are TRBV19 and TRBJ1-1; D is possibly TRBD1 (5 bases). Germline CDR1 and CDR2: LNHDA and SQIVND (reference sequence). V dropped 7 bases and J dropped 7 bases, with 10 bases sitting between them. The CDR3 is 11 amino acids. CDR3 amino acids: CASTGGGEAFF. The CDR3 DNA reads TGTGCCAGTACCGGGGGGGGTGAAGCTTTCTTT.

The genes are TRBV25-1 and TRBJ2-7; no firm D call. The CDR3 consists of 13 residues. Per germline, CDR1 MGHDK and CDR2 SYGVNS. Trimming left V 5 bases short and J 2 bases short, with 10 bases between. CDR3 nucleotide sequence: TGTGCCAGCAGTCCTAGGCGCCCCTACGAGCAGTACTTC. Its translation: CASSPRRPYEQYF.

The chain has TRBV11-2 and TRBJ1-1; D is unclear. This CDR3 is 16 amino acids long. V lost 1 base and J lost 5, with 17 bases in between. Germline CDR1 and CDR2: SGHAT and FQNNGV. CDR3 residues: CASSLVFDRTRTEAFF. The CDR3 DNA sequence: TGTGCCAGCAGCTTAGTCTTCGATAGGACTAGAACTGAAGCTTTCTTT.

The chain carries TRBV4-2 and TRBJ2-7, with D possibly TRBD1 on 5 matching bases. Between the trimmed V and J ends, which lost 0 bases and 2 bases, there was a span of 8 bases. Germline CDR1 LGHNA, CDR2 YNFKEQ. This CDR3 is 14 amino acids long. The CDR3 bases are TGTGCCAGCAGCCAAGAAGCAGGGACCTACGAGCAGTACTTC. Translating gives CASSQEAGTYEQYF.

J is TRBJ2-7 and V is TRBV6-2 or TRBV6-3, with a weak D call TRBD2 (5 bases). The V and J ends lost 0 bases and 3 bases respectively, with 18 bases between them. There are 17 residues in the CDR3. Germline V gene data show CDR1 as MNHEY and CDR2 as SVGEGT. CDR3 nucleotides: TGTGCCAGCAGTTACTCGATTAGCTCTGCGGGTAGCTACGAGCAGTACTTC. Translating it yields CASSYSISSAGSYEQYF.

This clone was observed a single time. The chain joins TRBV4-1 to TRBJ1-4; D may be TRBD1 (5 bases). The CDR3 consists of 14 residues. V was trimmed by 8 bases and J by 4 bases, leaving 14 bases between them. Per the germline V gene, CDR1 is MGHRA and CDR2 is YSYEKL. The CDR3 DNA follows: TGCGCCAGCCGACCCGCAGACAGTAATGAAAAACTGTTTTTT. Translated: CASRPADSNEKLFF.

The rearrangement links TRBV21-1 to TRBJ1-1; TRBD1 reflects the table's D call only, with no check against the DNA. TRBV21-1 is a recognized pseudogene. The CDR3 is 20 amino acids. The CDR3 loop is CASSKGLDLRHRDKITEAFF. CDR3 bases: TGTGCCAGCAGCAAAGGCCTTGACCTTCGACACCGGGACAAAATCACTGAAGCTTTCTTT.

The rearrangement joins TRBV4-2 to TRBJ2-1; 8 bases fit TRBD2. The CDR3 contains 17 residues. CDR1 LGHNA and CDR2 YNFKEQ come from the germline V gene. Trimming cost V 3 bases and J 8 bases; bases outside gene matches: 15. CDR3 coding DNA: TGTGCCAGCAGCCATTCTGGACTAGCTGTTCGGATATATGAGCAGTTCTTC. This translates into CASSHSGLAVRIYEQFF.

This chain uses TRBV14 with TRBJ2-7; D is possibly TRBD2 (5 bases). V was clipped by 4 bases and J by 3 bases, with 13 bases between them. Germline V gives CDR1 SGHDN, CDR2 FVKESK. The CDR3 runs 14 residues. The DNA for the CDR3 is TGTGCCAGCAGCCCGCCGGAGGACGTCTACGAGCAGTACTTC. It codes for CASSPPEDVYEQYF.

The rearrangement links TRBV29-1 to TRBJ1-2; 10 nucleotides align to TRBD1. J was trimmed by 5 bases and V by 1 base; bases with no gene match: 7. Germline assignment: CDR1 SQVTM and CDR2 ANQGSEA. The CDR3 length is 15 residues. The CDR3 reads CSVEGGWDRGYGYTF. CDR3 sequence (DNA): TGCAGCGTTGAAGGAGGGTGGGACAGGGGTTATGGCTACACCTTC.

In its sample, this clone was seen a few times. The chain couples TRBV9 to TRBJ2-3; D perhaps matches TRBD2 (6 bases). The CDR3 spans 15 residues. Germline V gives CDR1 SGDLS, CDR2 YYNGEE. V lost 2 bases and J 4 bases, leaving 14 bases between the germline ends. CDR3 coding DNA: TGTGCCAGCAGCGTCACCGGGAGCGGTGCAGATACGCAGTATTTT. Amino acid sequence: CASSVTGSGADTQYF.

The table lists this clone with a few counts. The chain is built from TRBV2 and TRBJ2-2; 10 bases agree with TRBD1. Losses at the gene ends were 5 bases for V and 7 bases for J; bases not matched to a gene: 4. Per germline, CDR1 SNHLY and CDR2 FYNNEI. CDR3 size: 14 residues. CDR3 region: CASSWTGGNGELFF. The CDR3 DNA reads TGTGCCAGCAGTTGGACAGGGGGTAACGGGGAGCTGTTTTTT.

The chain recombines TRBV7-8 with TRBJ1-2, with D unresolved. This CDR3 has 16 residues. V lost 2 bases and J lost 0, with 13 bases in between. Germline CDR1 SGHVS, CDR2 FQNEAQ. The DNA for the CDR3 is TGTGCCAGCAGCTTACTAGGGAGGGCAGCTAACTATGGCTACACCTTC. This sequence encodes CASSLLGRAANYGYTF.

V is TRBV4-3 and J is TRBJ2-7; D ambiguous. Germline V lookup: CDR1 LGHNA, CDR2 YSLEER. The CDR3 totals 17 residues. Deletions cut 0 bases from V and 0 bases from J, with 15 bases between. Written as DNA, the CDR3 is TGCGCCAGCAGCCAAGATATACGAACCACGAGCTCCTACGAGCAGTACTTC. Protein sequence: CASSQDIRTTSSYEQYF.

The chain couples TRBV23-1 to TRBJ1-2; 7 nucleotides align to TRBD1. TRBV23-1 is flagged as an ORF with uncertain function. The CDR3 is 16 amino acids. V lost 4 bases, J lost 6 bases, and 14 bases stayed unmatched. The CDR3 here is CASSPTPDRAWDGYTF. The CDR3 DNA is TGCGCCAGCAGTCCAACCCCCGACAGGGCTTGGGATGGCTACACCTTC.

This chain links TRBV6-5 with TRBJ2-7; 9 nucleotides line up with TRBD1. This CDR3 region has 14 residues. Germline assignment: CDR1 MNHEY and CDR2 SVGAGI. Unmatched junction bases numbered 4, after V lost 4 bases and J lost 3 bases. CDR3 residues: CASSSDRGRYEQYF. The CDR3 DNA reads TGTGCCAGCAGTTCGGACAGGGGACGCTACGAGCAGTACTTC.

The rearrangement links TRBV2 to TRBJ1-5; tentative D call: TRBD1 (6 bases). Germline V gene sequence: CDR1 SNHLY, CDR2 FYNNEI. V lost 6 bases to trimming and J lost 5 bases, with 11 bases between them. There are 13 residues in the CDR3. CDR3: CASSRDTHQPQHF. In DNA, the CDR3 is TGTGCCAGCAGCCGGGACACCCATCAGCCCCAGCATTTT.

The chain has TRBV7-9 and TRBJ2-1, with a weak D call TRBD1 (5 bases). This CDR3 region has 13 residues. CDR1 is SEHNR and CDR2 is FQNEAQ in the germline V gene (reference sequence). V lost 2 bases and J 10 bases, leaving 12 bases between the germline ends. The CDR3 sequence: CASSLRQGNEQFF. The CDR3 nucleotides are TGTGCCAGCAGCTTACGTCAGGGTAACGAGCAGTTCTTC. The full variable domain, rest sourced from reference TRBV7-9 and TRBJ2-1, is DTGVSQNPRHKITKRGQNVTFRCDPISEHNRLYWYRQTLGQGPEFLTYFQNEAQLEKSRLLSDRFSAERPKGSFSTLEIQRTEQGDSAMYLCASSLRQGNEQFFGPGTRLTVL.

This rearrangement joins TRBV5-6 to TRBJ1-4, with a possible D match to TRBD1 (5 bases). The CDR3 is 14 residues long. Trimming took off 2 bases at V and 5 bases at J, with 10 bases between the two ends. Per germline, CDR1 SGHDT and CDR2 YYEEEE. CDR3 sequence reads: CASSLDNRNEKLFF. CDR3 nucleotide sequence: TGTGCCAGCAGCTTAGACAACAGGAATGAAAAACTGTTTTTT.

The V call is TRBV11-2, the J call TRBJ1-2; D uncertain. CDR3 length: 15 amino acids. The V end lost 4 bases, the J end lost 7 bases, and 19 bases lay between the germline ends. Germline loops: CDR1 SGHAT, CDR2 FQNNGV. The CDR3 reads CASSSREGLLRGYTF. The CDR3 region has the DNA TGTGCCAGCAGCTCCCGCGAGGGCCTCCTGCGTGGCTACACCTTC. The whole variable domain, remainder taken from reference TRBV11-2 and TRBJ1-2, is EAGVAQSPRYKIIEKRQSVAFWCNPISGHATLYWYQQILGQGPKLLIQFQNNGVVDDSQLPKDRFSAERLKGVDSTLKIQPAKLEDSAVYLCASSSREGLLRGYTFGSGTRLTVV.

J is TRBJ1-1 and V is TRBV7-3, with TRBD1 identical over 10 bases. The CDR3 consists of 15 residues. Germline V CDR1 and CDR2: SGHTA, FQGTGA. After removal of 1 base from V and 5 bases from J, the junction contained 4 bases not matched to a gene. The CDR3: CASSLMGQGYTEAFF. CDR3 sequence (DNA): TGTGCCAGCAGCTTAATGGGACAGGGGTATACTGAAGCTTTCTTT.

This clone was detected only once. The genes are TRBV19 and TRBJ1-3; D is undetermined. Per germline, CDR1 LNHDA and CDR2 SQIVND (reference sequence). The length of the CDR3 is 13 residues. The germline V and J ends were trimmed by 4 bases and 0 bases, with 4 bases remaining between them. The CDR3 spells CASSTVSGNTIYF. CDR3 nucleotide sequence: TGTGCCAGTAGTACGGTCTCTGGAAACACCATATATTTT.

The chain recombines TRBV28 with TRBJ1-5; TRBD1 might be the D (5 bases). Trimming removed 4 bases at V and 6 bases at J, with 19 bases between. CDR3 size: 16 residues. Germline V gives CDR1 MDHEN, CDR2 SYDVKM. CDR3 DNA: TGTGCCAGCAGTTGTTTTAAGGGGCGCGATTGTCAGCCCCAGCATTTT. It translates to CASSCFKGRDCQPQHF.